This T cell receptor (beta chain) was captured in a study of shared T cell receptors in the human thymus. Assay: immunoSEQ multiplex PCR; the TCRdb copy retains only in-frame clones and omits some. The data contain 550,000 to 800,000 clones, over 75% of them singletons. Germline CDR1 reads MNHNS; CDR2 reads SASEGT. The CDR3 is made up of 14 amino acids. The V segment lost 5 bases and the J segment 8 bases; nucleotides outside the gene matches: 11. These sequences were also reported in another study, on human thymus T cells. This second report adds: Corrective surgery for congenital heart defects was being performed on the healthy Finnish infants who served as donors. Resected material from corrective heart surgery provided the thymus tissue analysed. Usage of V and J genes appeared biased in thymic and blood repertoires. Unrelated people showed highly overlapping thymic repertoires, related research reported.

This rearrangement joins TRBV6-1 to TRBJ2-5; TRBD1 agrees at 7 bases. The sequenced sample was thymocytes. This sequence originates from a girl in the first two years of life with a congenital heart defect. CDR3 in amino acids: CASSPQGRGATQYF. The CDR3 nucleotides read TGTGCCAGCAGTCCACAGGGGAGAGGGGCAACCCAGTACTTC.